This record concerns one T cell receptor beta chain sequence. Its antigen is unknown. The PCR used 60 Vbeta and 13 Jbeta primers. TCRdb's copy holds only in-frame clones and misses some; the assay was immunoSEQ multiplex PCR. The sample yields some 180,000 clones, around 77% seen once. CDR3 length: 18 residues. V shed 3 bases, J shed 5 bases, and the junction held 18 bases outside the gene matches. Germline V gene data show CDR1 as MNHEY and CDR2 as SMNVEV (reference sequence). This sample is drawn from a study of cytomegalovirus exposure and HLA in healthy donors. Study outcomes and limitations: In vitro experiments confirmed that a few CMV-associated chains were specific for CMV antigens. HLA alleles showed associations with 16,951 TCR beta sequences in a later analysis, at a 0.05 false discovery rate. The study recorded 160 or so TCR beta chains that were cytomegalovirus-associated.

The rearrangement uses TRBV27 and TRBJ1-2, with 7 bases that match TRBD1. The sequenced material came from PBMCs. The TCR comes from a woman aged 30 to 39 in good health and CMV-seronegative. CDR3 in amino acids: CASSFLTPTGPGEYGYTF. CDR3 in DNA: TGTGCCAGCAGTTTTTTGACCCCGACAGGGCCCGGTGAATATGGCTACACCTTC.